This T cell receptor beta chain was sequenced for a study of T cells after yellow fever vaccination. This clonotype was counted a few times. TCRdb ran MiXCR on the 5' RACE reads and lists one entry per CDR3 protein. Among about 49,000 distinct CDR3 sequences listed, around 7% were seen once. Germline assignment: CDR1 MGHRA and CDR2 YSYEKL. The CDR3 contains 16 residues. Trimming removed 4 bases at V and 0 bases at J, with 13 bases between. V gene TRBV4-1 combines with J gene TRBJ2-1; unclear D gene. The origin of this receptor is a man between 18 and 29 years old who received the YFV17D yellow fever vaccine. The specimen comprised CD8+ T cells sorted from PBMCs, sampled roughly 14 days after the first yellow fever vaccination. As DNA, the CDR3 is TGCGCCAGCAGCCGCCCGGTGGCGAGCTCCTACAATGAGCAGTTCTTC. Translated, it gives CASSRPVASSYNEQFF.